The rows below give T cell receptor beta chains drawn from one sample of a study of blood T cell repertoires in COVID-19. Only in-frame clones appear in the TCRdb table, and some are missing; sequencing was by immunoSEQ multiplex PCR. The sample lists some 30,000 clones; 88% were seen once. Sequencing was performed on peripheral blood. The source of these receptors is a human donor with active COVID-19. The donor label of this sample is uncertain. The CDR3 runs from the conserved cysteine through the conserved F or W. D genes are given only for firm matches. Clone size is shown for a subset of rows, as once, few, many or a class of expanded clone.

v_gene	j_gene	abundance	d_gene	CDR3aa	CDR3nt
TRBV10-3	TRBJ1-1	NA	NA	CAIRLASYTEAFF	TGTGCCATCAGACTCGCAAGTTACACTGAAGCTTTCTTT
TRBV3-1/TRBV3-2	TRBJ1-6	NA	NA	CASSQPGSPLHF	TGTGCCAGCAGCCAACCGGGGTCACCCCTCCACTTT
TRBV18	TRBJ2-1	NA	NA	CASSPRQNSYNEQFF	TGTGCCAGCTCACCCCGACAGAACTCCTACAATGAGCAGTTCTTC
TRBV23-1	TRBJ1-3	NA	NA	CASTRQARKEPLSGNTIYF	TGCGCCAGCACCCGACAGGCGCGGAAAGAGCCTCTCTCTGGAAACACCATATATTTT
TRBV29-1	TRBJ2-3	once	TRBD2	CSVGSGGASGTQYF	TGCAGCGTTGGGAGCGGGGGGGCTTCAGGTACGCAGTATTTT
TRBV4-3	TRBJ1-2	NA	NA	CASSQDARTFTNYGYTF	TGCGCCAGCAGCCAAGATGCCCGGACATTCACTAACTATGGCTACACCTTC
TRBV18	TRBJ2-1	NA	NA	CASSPSTRNEQFF	TGTGCCAGCTCACCTAGTACCCGCAATGAGCAGTTCTTC
TRBV24-1	TRBJ2-2	NA	TRBD2	CATSRISGGSGELFF	TGTGCCACCAGTAGGATTAGCGGGGGATCCGGGGAGCTGTTTTTT
TRBV19	TRBJ2-7	NA	NA	CASMNPSSYEQYF	TGTGCCAGTATGAATCCCAGCTCCTACGAGCAGTACTTC
TRBV7-8	TRBJ1-6	NA	NA	CASSGRGASSYNSPLHF	TGTGCCAGCAGCGGGAGGGGAGCAAGCTCCTATAATTCACCCCTCCACTTT
TRBV24-1	TRBJ1-2	NA	TRBD1	CATSDPGQGANGYTF	TGTGCCACCAGTGATCCGGGACAGGGGGCGAATGGCTACACCTTC
TRBV19	TRBJ1-3	NA	NA	CASSDVTGSGNTIYF	TGTGCCAGTAGTGATGTTACGGGGTCTGGAAACACCATATATTTT
TRBV6-6	TRBJ1-3	few	NA	CASSYSDRASGNTIYF	TGTGCCAGCAGTTACTCCGACAGAGCCTCTGGAAACACCATATATTTT
TRBV5-1	TRBJ1-4	NA	TRBD1	CASSLAPTGGSEKLFF	TGCGCCAGCAGCTTGGCCCCGACAGGGGGGAGTGAAAAACTGTTTTTT
TRBV4-2	TRBJ2-5	NA	NA	CASSQDLKTRVQETQYF	TGTGCCAGCAGCCAAGATCTGAAGACAAGAGTCCAAGAGACCCAGTACTTC
TRBV11-3	TRBJ2-2	NA	NA	CASSWAGSKRPGELFF	TGTGCCAGCAGCTGGGCGGGGAGTAAGAGGCCCGGGGAGCTGTTTTTT
TRBV4-2	TRBJ1-2	NA	NA	CASRVGGNYGYTF	TGTGCCAGCAGGGTCGGGGGAAACTATGGCTACACCTTC
TRBV7-8	TRBJ2-1	NA	TRBD1	CASSRGTGSYNEQFF	TGTGCCAGCAGCCGAGGGACAGGGTCCTACAATGAGCAGTTCTTC
TRBV15	TRBJ1-2	NA	TRBD1	CATSRDPTGGANYGYTF	TGTGCCACCAGCAGAGATCCGACAGGGGGCGCAAACTATGGCTACACCTTC
TRBV19	TRBJ1-2	NA	NA	CASGDRTAAGYTF	TGTGCCAGTGGAGATCGGACAGCGGCCGGCTACACCTTC
TRBV19	TRBJ1-1	NA	NA	CASRTEYMNTEAFF	TGTGCCAGTAGAACAGAGTACATGAACACTGAAGCTTTCTTT